One TCR beta chain is described in this entry. Its antigen remains unknown. The data belong to a study of brain T cells in children with intractable seizures. Overall study results and limits: Only CDR3 sequence similarity suggested viral specificity, without known HCMV serostatus.

Method: immunoSEQ multiplex PCR; TCRdb's copy keeps in-frame clones and lacks some. Of roughly 80,000 clones listed, approximately 94% are singletons. Trimming removed 3 bases at V and 0 bases at J, with 16 bases between. The germline V gene has CDR1 SGDLS and CDR2 YYNGEE. This CDR3 has 18 amino acids. The V gene is TRBV9, the J gene TRBJ2-6; a possible D gene is TRBD1 (6 bases). The TCR was taken from a boy in the first two years of life with tuberous sclerosis and intractable seizures. The sample in question was peripheral blood, obtained at surgery. The CDR3 reads CASSERGTSYSGANVLTF. The CDR3 DNA follows: TGTGCCAGCAGCGAGAGGGGGACATCTTACTCTGGGGCCAACGTCCTGACTTTC.